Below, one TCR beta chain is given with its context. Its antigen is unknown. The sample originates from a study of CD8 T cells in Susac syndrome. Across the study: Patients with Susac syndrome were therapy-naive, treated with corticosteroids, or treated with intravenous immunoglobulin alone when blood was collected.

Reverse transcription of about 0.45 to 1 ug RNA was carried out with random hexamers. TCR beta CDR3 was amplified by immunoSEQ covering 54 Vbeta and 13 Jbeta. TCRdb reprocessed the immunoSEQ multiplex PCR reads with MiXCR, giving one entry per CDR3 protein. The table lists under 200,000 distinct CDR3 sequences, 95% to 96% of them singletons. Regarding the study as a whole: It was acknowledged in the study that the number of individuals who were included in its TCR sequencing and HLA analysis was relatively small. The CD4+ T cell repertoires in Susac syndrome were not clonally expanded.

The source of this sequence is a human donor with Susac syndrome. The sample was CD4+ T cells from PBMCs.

The CDR3 DNA reads as TGTGCCAGCAGTTACGTTAGGGCAGGGTACAATGAGCAGTTCTTC. Translated, it gives CASSYVRAGYNEQFF. The chain couples TRBV6-2 or TRBV6-3 to TRBJ2-1; tentative D call: TRBD1 (5 bases). The CDR3 is 15 amino acids. V dropped 2 bases and J dropped 4 bases, with 12 bases sitting between them. The germline V gene encodes CDR1 MNHEY and CDR2 SVGEGT.